The 26 T cell receptor beta chains below come from one sample, sequenced in a study of blood T cell repertoires in COVID-19. Libraries were prepared by immunoSEQ multiplex PCR; TCRdb keeps only in-frame clonotypes and omits some of them. The sample includes hundreds of thousands of clones, roughly 89% seen only once; the top ten take approximately 1.4%. The sequenced sample was peripheral blood. These TCRs come from a woman aged 25 to 39 with active or convalescent COVID-19.

The V and J genes are TRBV4-1 and TRBJ2-3; D unresolved. The CDR3 spans 15 residues. V was pared by 1 base and J by 1 base, with 9 bases between. CDR1 is MGHRA, CDR2 YSYEKL, per germline. The CDR3 protein is CASSQGVRGTDTQYF. The CDR3 bases are TGCGCCAGCAGCCAAGGTGTACGAGGCACAGATACGCAGTATTTT.

The chain uses TRBV7-7 and TRBJ2-2; 9 nucleotides agree with TRBD1. CDR3 size: 19 residues. J gave up 4 bases and V 3 bases, and 15 bases lay outside the gene matches. CDR1 SSHAT and CDR2 FNYEAQ come from the germline V gene (reference sequence). The CDR3 coding sequence is TGTGCCAGCAGCTTCCCGGGACAGGGCATAGGGGGGACCACCGGGGAGCTGTTTTTT. Its protein is CASSFPGQGIGGTTGELFF.

The sample holds one count of this clone. The chain combines TRBV11-2 with TRBJ2-1; 7 positions agree with TRBD1. The CDR3 consists of 16 residues. V trimming: 7 bases; J trimming: 7 bases; junction bases outside the gene matches: 16. CDR1 and CDR2 (germline): SGHAT, FQNNGV. CDR3: CASNLILGTENNEQFF. CDR3 coding DNA: TGTGCCAGCAACCTAATACTCGGGACAGAAAATAATGAGCAGTTCTTC.

Here the CDR3 DNA reads TGTGCCAGTAGTATGAGGGCCGGGGGGAGGACTAACGAGCAGTACTTC. Translation: CASSMRAGGRTNEQYF. The gene calls are TRBV19 and TRBJ2-7; 7 positions match TRBD2. The CDR3 totals 16 residues. Germline-derived CDR1 and CDR2 are LNHDA and SQIVND (reference sequence). Unmatched junction bases numbered 13, after V lost 3 bases and J lost 5 bases.

V gene TRBV4-2 combines with J gene TRBJ2-5; 9 nucleotides agree with TRBD2. Trimming cost V 2 bases and J 5 bases; bases outside gene matches: 3. The germline gives CDR1 LGHNA, CDR2 YNFKEQ. The CDR3 contains 14 residues. The CDR3 region is CASSQRLAAETQYF. For the CDR3, the DNA is TGTGCCAGCAGCCAACGACTAGCGGCGGAGACCCAGTACTTC.

The chain employs TRBV5-4 and TRBJ1-2; D unclear. V was cut by 5 bases and J by 6 bases, with 26 bases left in between. The CDR3 extends over 17 amino acids. Germline lookup yields CDR1 SGHNT and CDR2 YYREEE (reference sequence). CDR3 bases: TGTGCCAGCAGTTCCGCCGGCGGGTATTCCTATGGGGATGGCTACACCTTC. Protein product: CASSSAGGYSYGDGYTF.

This clone was detected only once. This chain connects TRBV3-1 (or the pseudogene TRBV3-2) to TRBJ1-6; TRBD1 matches at 8 bases. V trimming: 4 bases; J trimming: 8 bases; junction bases outside the gene matches: 4. The CDR3 covers 14 residues. The germline CDR1 and CDR2 sequences are LGHDT and YNNKEL (reference sequence). CDR3 residues: CASSPTGAYSPLHF. The CDR3 DNA follows: TGTGCCAGCAGCCCGACAGGGGCTTATTCACCCCTCCACTTT.

This chain links TRBV6-5 with TRBJ2-3; the D is unclear. The CDR3 extends over 14 amino acids. The germline V gene encodes CDR1 MNHEY and CDR2 SVGAGI. V was trimmed by 5 bases and J by 2 bases, leaving 11 bases between them. This CDR3 reads CASSLFQFTDTQYF. Written as DNA, the CDR3 is TGTGCCAGCAGTCTGTTCCAGTTCACAGATACGCAGTATTTT.

V usage is TRBV6-5 and J usage is TRBJ1-6, with 10 bases lining up with TRBD1. Per germline, CDR1 MNHEY and CDR2 SVGAGI. Germline trimming cut 6 bases from V and 10 bases from J; bases unmatched to any gene: 9. The CDR3 totals 15 residues. CDR3 protein: CASSAYGTGDSPLHF. CDR3 DNA: TGTGCCAGCAGCGCATACGGGACAGGGGACTCACCCCTCCACTTT.

The chain recombines TRBV9 with TRBJ1-2, with 8 bases identical to TRBD1. The CDR3 is 16 residues long. V dropped 4 bases and J dropped 2; count of bases not matched to a gene: 10. Per germline, CDR1 SGDLS and CDR2 YYNGEE. The CDR3 reads CASSPLLGQGNYGYTF. CDR3 in DNA: TGTGCCAGCAGCCCGCTCCTCGGACAGGGAAACTATGGCTACACCTTC.

This clone came up once. This sequence joins TRBV5-4 and TRBJ2-1; 7 nucleotides agree with TRBD2. Germline assignment: CDR1 SGHNT and CDR2 YYREEE (reference sequence). V lost 6 bases to trimming and J lost 7 bases; unmatched junction nucleotides: 16. The CDR3 length is 16 residues. The CDR3 sequence is CASTRRDGGKVNEQFF. In nucleotides, the CDR3 is TGTGCCAGCACCCGGCGGGACGGGGGGAAGGTGAATGAGCAGTTCTTC. The full variable domain, completed using reference TRBV5-4 and TRBJ2-1, is ETGVTQSPTHLIKTRGQQVTLRCSSQSGHNTVSWYQQALGQGPQFIFQYYREEENGRGNFPPRFSGLQFPNYSSELNVNALELDDSALYLCASTRRDGGKVNEQFFGPGTRLTVL.

This chain links TRBV6-5 with TRBJ2-5; D gene ambiguous. The CDR3 is 13 residues long. Germline CDR1 MNHEY, CDR2 SVGAGI. V lost 0 bases to trimming and J lost 5 bases, with 7 bases between them. CDR3 protein: CASSYSTGETQYF. The CDR3 DNA is TGTGCCAGCAGTTACTCGACTGGGGAGACCCAGTACTTC.

This rearrangement joins TRBV5-6 to TRBJ1-6, with TRBD1 identical over 7 bases. In germline, CDR1 is SGHDT, CDR2 YYEEEE. This CDR3 is 17 amino acids long. The V gene end was trimmed by 3 bases and the J gene end by 7 bases; junction bases not matched to a gene: 13. The CDR3 sequence: CASSSKYDRAENSPLHF. CDR3 sequence (DNA): TGTGCCAGCAGCTCCAAGTACGACAGGGCCGAGAATTCACCCCTCCACTTT.

This clone appeared a single time. V usage is TRBV19 and J usage is TRBJ1-5; TRBD1 matches at 7 bases. Per the germline V gene, CDR1 is LNHDA and CDR2 is SQIVND (reference sequence). V shed 6 bases, J shed 3 bases, and the junction held 11 bases outside the gene matches. This CDR3 comprises 16 residues. CDR3 protein: CASRLAGQQHNQPQHF. The CDR3 nucleotides are TGTGCCAGTAGGCTTGCGGGACAGCAACACAATCAGCCCCAGCATTTT.

The gene calls are TRBV6-5 and TRBJ2-3; 9 nucleotides agree with TRBD1. The germline CDR1 and CDR2 sequences are MNHEY and SVGAGI. J lost 4 bases, V lost 0 bases, and 5 bases had no gene match. This CDR3 has 16 residues. The CDR3 region is CASSYSGTGIPDTQYF. CDR3 DNA: TGTGCCAGCAGTTACTCCGGGACAGGGATCCCAGATACGCAGTATTTT.

This chain joins TRBV5-5 and TRBJ1-5; D may be TRBD1 (6 bases). Germline V gene lookup returns CDR1 SGHKS and CDR2 YYEKEE (reference sequence). The CDR3 runs 15 residues. Trimming took 1 base from V and 5 from J, leaving 13 bases between them. In nucleotides, the CDR3 is TGTGCCAGCAGCTTGAATCGCAGGGGCGATCAGCCCCAGCATTTT. Translating gives CASSLNRRGDQPQHF. Filled out from reference TRBV5-5 and TRBJ1-5, the complete variable domain reads DAGVTQSPTHLIKTRGQQVTLRCSPISGHKSVSWYQQVLGQGPQFIFQYYEKEERGRGNFPDRFSARQFPNYSSELNVNALLLGDSALYLCASSLNRRGDQPQHFGDGTRLSIL.

J is TRBJ1-1 and V is TRBV3-1 (or the pseudogene TRBV3-2); 8 nucleotides align to TRBD1. The CDR3 covers 14 residues. After removal of 9 bases from V and 5 bases from J, the junction contained 11 bases not matched to a gene. Germline lookup yields CDR1 LGHDT and CDR2 YNNKEL (reference sequence). The CDR3 loop is CASALGQGRTEAFF. DNA of the CDR3: TGTGCCAGTGCATTAGGACAGGGCCGAACTGAAGCTTTCTTT.

The chain couples TRBV7-6 to TRBJ2-2, with D perhaps matching TRBD1 (5 bases). From germline, CDR1 is SGHVS and CDR2 FNYEAQ. Trimming cost V 1 base and J 1 base, with 10 bases left between them. CDR3 length: 16 residues. The CDR3 region has the DNA TGTGCCAGCAGCTTAGAGGCAGGGCGGAACACCGGGGAGCTGTTTTTT. Translating gives CASSLEAGRNTGELFF.

The chain combines TRBV2 with TRBJ2-2; 8 bases map to TRBD1. The CDR3 is 15 residues long. The junction had 7 bases not matched to a gene; V was cut back by 5 bases and J by 5 bases. Germline values: CDR1 SNHLY, CDR2 FYNNEI. The CDR3 loop is CASSPTGARTGELFF. In DNA, the CDR3 is TGTGCCAGCAGTCCGACAGGGGCGAGAACCGGGGAGCTGTTTTTT.

V gene TRBV29-1 combines with J gene TRBJ2-7; 7 bases match TRBD2. CDR1 and CDR2 from the germline V gene are SQVTM and ANQGSEA. V dropped 4 bases and J dropped 6; count of bases not matched to a gene: 6. The CDR3 has 12 residues. In DNA, the CDR3 is TGCAGCGTTGCAAGGGAGGGACTCGAGCAGTACTTC. Translation gives CSVAREGLEQYF.

This chain uses TRBV3-1 (or the pseudogene TRBV3-2) with TRBJ2-5, with TRBD2 identical over 8 bases. V lost 2 bases, J lost 5 bases, and 13 bases stayed unmatched. The CDR3 is made up of 17 amino acids. In germline, CDR1 is LGHDT, CDR2 YNNKEL (reference sequence). CDR3 DNA: TGTGCCAGCAGCCAAACGACTAGCGCGGTCGGGGGGGAGACCCAGTACTTC. This codes for CASSQTTSAVGGETQYF.

This clone is a singleton in its sample. The DNA of the CDR3 is TGTGCCAGCAGCCCGGGGGGTGGACAGGGTGTTGAAAAACTGTTTTTT. It encodes CASSPGGGQGVEKLFF. The chain combines TRBV7-2 with TRBJ1-4, with 8 bases identical to TRBD1. Trimming cost V 5 bases and J 7 bases; bases outside gene matches: 12. Germline V gene data show CDR1 as SGHTA and CDR2 as FQGNSA. The CDR3 sequence is 16 residues long.

The chain recombines TRBV6-6 with TRBJ1-1; 9 bases map to TRBD1. Looked up from germline, CDR1 is MNHNY and CDR2 is SVGAGI (reference sequence). With V trimmed by 2 bases and J by 3 bases, 4 bases remained unmatched. This CDR3 is built from 15 residues. In DNA form, the CDR3 reads TGTGCCAGCAGTTACCGGACAGGGGAGTACACTGAAGCTTTCTTT. Protein: CASSYRTGEYTEAFF.

The chain recombines TRBV6-5 with TRBJ2-3; tentative D call: TRBD1 (5 bases). Trimming took 2 bases from V and 0 from J, leaving 9 bases between them. Per germline, CDR1 MNHEY and CDR2 SVGAGI. The CDR3 has 15 residues. The CDR3 region has the DNA TGTGCCAGCAGTTACAGGGGTGGGAGCACAGATACGCAGTATTTT. Protein sequence: CASSYRGGSTDTQYF.

The chain is built from TRBV6-1 and TRBJ1-2, with 10 bases that match TRBD1. V shed 0 bases, J shed 8 bases, and the junction held 6 bases outside the gene matches. Germline CDR1 and CDR2: MNHNS and SASEGT. The CDR3 extends over 15 amino acids. CDR3 coding DNA: TGTGCCAGCAGTGAAGCCCGGACAGGGGGGCACGGCTACACCTTC. Protein: CASSEARTGGHGYTF.

The chain couples TRBV21-1 to TRBJ1-2; the table's TRBD1 call for D was not verified on the DNA. TRBV21-1 is noted as a pseudogene. CDR3 length: 13 residues. The CDR3 DNA reads TGTGCCAGCAGCAAGGCAGGGGGTTATGGCTACACCTTC. Its translation: CASSKAGGYGYTF.